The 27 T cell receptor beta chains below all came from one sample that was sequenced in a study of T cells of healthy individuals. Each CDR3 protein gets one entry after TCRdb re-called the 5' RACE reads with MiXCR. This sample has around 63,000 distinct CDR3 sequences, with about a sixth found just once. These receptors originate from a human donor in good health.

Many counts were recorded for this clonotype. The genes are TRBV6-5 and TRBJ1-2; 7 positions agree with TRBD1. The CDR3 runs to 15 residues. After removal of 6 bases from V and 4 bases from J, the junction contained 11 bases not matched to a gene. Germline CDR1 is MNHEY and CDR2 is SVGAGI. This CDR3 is CASSPHRQGAYGYTF. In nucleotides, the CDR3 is TGTGCCAGCAGCCCTCACAGACAGGGCGCCTATGGCTACACCTTC.

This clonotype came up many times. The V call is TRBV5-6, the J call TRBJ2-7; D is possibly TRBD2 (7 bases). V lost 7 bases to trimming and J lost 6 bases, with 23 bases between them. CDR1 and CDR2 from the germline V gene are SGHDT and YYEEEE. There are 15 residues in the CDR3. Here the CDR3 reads CASDRRGGGGLEQYF. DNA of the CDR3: TGTGCCAGCGACCGACGAGGGGGGGGAGGCCTCGAGCAGTACTTC.

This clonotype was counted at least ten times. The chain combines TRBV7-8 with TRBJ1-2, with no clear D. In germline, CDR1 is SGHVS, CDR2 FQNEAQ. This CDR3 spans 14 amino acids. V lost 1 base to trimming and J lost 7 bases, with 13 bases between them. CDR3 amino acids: CASSLDAPLVGYTF. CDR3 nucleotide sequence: TGTGCCAGCAGCTTAGATGCTCCTTTGGTTGGCTACACCTTC. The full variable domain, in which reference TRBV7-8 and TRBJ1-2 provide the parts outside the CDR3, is GAGVSQSPRYKVAKRGQDVALRCDPISGHVSLFWYQQALGQGPEFLTYFQNEAQLDKSGLPSDRFFAERPEGSVSTLKIQRTQQEDSAVYLCASSLDAPLVGYTFGSGTRLTVV.

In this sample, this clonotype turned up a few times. The CDR3 bases are TGTGCCAGCAGCTTAGCGGGCAGGCTGTTTTTT. Protein product: CASSLAGRLFF. The chain carries TRBV7-9 and TRBJ1-4; D is unresolved. The CDR3 consists of 11 residues. Germline V gene sequence: CDR1 SEHNR, CDR2 FQNEAQ (reference sequence). V was shortened by 0 bases and J by 14 bases, with 7 bases between the two germline ends. The variable domain in full, with the rest retrieved from reference TRBV7-9 and TRBJ1-4, is DTGVSQNPRHKITKRGQNVTFRCDPISEHNRLYWYRQTLGQGPEFLTYFQNEAQLEKSRLLSDRFSAERPKGSFSTLEIQRTEQGDSAMYLCASSLAGRLFFGSGTQLSVL.

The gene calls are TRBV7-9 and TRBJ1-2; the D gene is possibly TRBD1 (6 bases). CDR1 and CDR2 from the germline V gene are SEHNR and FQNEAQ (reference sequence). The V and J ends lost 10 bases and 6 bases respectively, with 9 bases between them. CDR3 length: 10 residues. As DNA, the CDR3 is TGTGCCACACGACAGGATGGCTACACCTTC. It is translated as CATRQDGYTF.

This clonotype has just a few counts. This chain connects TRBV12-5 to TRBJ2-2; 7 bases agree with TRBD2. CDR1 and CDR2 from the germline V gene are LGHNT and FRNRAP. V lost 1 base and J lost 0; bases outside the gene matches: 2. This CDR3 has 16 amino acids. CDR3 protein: CASGLAGLANTGELFF. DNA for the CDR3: TGTGCTAGTGGTTTGGCAGGACTAGCGAACACCGGGGAGCTGTTTTTT.

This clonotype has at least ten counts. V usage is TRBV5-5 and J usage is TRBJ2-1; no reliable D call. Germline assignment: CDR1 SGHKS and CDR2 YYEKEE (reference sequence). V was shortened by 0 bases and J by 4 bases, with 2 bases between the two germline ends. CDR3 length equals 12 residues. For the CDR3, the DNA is TGTGCCAGCAGCTTGGAATACAATGAGCAGTTCTTC. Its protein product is CASSLEYNEQFF. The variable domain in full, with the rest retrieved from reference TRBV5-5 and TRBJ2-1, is DAGVTQSPTHLIKTRGQQVTLRCSPISGHKSVSWYQQVLGQGPQFIFQYYEKEERGRGNFPDRFSARQFPNYSSELNVNALLLGDSALYLCASSLEYNEQFFGPGTRLTVL.

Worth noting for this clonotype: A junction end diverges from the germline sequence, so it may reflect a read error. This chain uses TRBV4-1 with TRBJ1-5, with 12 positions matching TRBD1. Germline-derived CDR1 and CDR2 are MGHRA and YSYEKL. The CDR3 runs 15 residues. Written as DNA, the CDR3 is TGCGTCAGCAGCCAGGGGACAGGGGGCGAGCAGCCCCAGCATTTT. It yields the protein CVSSQGTGGEQPQHF.

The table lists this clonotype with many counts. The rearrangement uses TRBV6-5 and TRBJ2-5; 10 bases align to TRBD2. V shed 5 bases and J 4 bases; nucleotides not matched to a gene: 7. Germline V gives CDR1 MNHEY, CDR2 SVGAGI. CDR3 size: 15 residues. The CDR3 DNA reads TGTGCCAGCAGTCCCCCGGGACTAGCGACAGAGACCCAGTACTTC. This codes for CASSPPGLATETQYF.

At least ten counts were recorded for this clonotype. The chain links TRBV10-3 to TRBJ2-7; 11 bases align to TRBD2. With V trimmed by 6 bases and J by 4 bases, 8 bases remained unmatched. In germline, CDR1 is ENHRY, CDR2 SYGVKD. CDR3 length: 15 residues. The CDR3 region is CAIRPLAGETYEQYF. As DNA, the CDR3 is TGTGCCATCAGGCCACTAGCGGGAGAAACTTACGAGCAGTACTTC.

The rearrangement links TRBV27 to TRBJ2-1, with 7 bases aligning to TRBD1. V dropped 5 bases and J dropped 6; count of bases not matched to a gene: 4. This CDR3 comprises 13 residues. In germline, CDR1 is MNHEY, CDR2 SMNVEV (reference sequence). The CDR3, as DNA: TGTGCCAGCAGTCTGGGACAGATCAATGAGCAGTTCTTC. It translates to CASSLGQINEQFF.

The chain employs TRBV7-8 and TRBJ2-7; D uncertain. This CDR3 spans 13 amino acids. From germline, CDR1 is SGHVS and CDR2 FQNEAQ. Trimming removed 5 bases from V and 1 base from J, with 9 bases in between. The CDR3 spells CASSVRGSYEQYF. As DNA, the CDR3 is TGTGCCAGCAGCGTTCGCGGATCCTACGAGCAGTACTTC.

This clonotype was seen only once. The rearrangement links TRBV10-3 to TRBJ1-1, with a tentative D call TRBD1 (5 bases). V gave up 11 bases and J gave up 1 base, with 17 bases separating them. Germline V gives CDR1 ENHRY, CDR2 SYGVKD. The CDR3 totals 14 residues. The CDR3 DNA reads TGTGCCTCCTCACAGGCATTGGAGAACACTGAAGCTTTCTTT. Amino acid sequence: CASSQALENTEAFF.

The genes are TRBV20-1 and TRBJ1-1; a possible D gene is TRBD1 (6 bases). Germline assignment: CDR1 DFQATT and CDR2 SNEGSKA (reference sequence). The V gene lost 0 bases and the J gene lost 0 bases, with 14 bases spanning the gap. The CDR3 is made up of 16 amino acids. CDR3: CSARDRMGGMNTEAFF. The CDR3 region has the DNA TGCAGTGCTAGAGATCGCATGGGGGGCATGAACACTGAAGCTTTCTTT.

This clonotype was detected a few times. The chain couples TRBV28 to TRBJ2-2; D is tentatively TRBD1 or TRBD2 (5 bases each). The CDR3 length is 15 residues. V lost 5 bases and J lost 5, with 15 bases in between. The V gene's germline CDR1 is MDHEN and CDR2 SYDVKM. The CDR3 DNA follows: TGTGCCAGCAGTGACCCCGGGGCTGGGACCGGGGAGCTGTTTTTT. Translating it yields CASSDPGAGTGELFF.

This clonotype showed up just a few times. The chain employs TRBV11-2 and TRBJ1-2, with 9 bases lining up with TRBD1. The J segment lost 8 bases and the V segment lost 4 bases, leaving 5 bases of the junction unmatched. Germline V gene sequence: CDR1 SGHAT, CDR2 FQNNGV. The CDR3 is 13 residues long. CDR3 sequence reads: CASSSQGAGGYTF. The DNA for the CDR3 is TGTGCCAGCAGCTCACAGGGGGCTGGAGGCTACACCTTC.

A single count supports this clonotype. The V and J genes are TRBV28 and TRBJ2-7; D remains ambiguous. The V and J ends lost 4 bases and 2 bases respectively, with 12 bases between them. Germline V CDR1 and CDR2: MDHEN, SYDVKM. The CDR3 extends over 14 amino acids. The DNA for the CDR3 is TGTGCCAGCAGTTCCACGTGGGGAACCTACGAGCAGTACTTC. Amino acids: CASSSTWGTYEQYF.

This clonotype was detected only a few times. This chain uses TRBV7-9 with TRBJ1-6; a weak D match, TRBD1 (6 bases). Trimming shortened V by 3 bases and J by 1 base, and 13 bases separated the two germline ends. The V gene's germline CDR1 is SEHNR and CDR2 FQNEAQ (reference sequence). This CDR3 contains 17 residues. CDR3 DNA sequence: TGTGCCAGCAGCTTTGACAGGAGGGGTTCCTATAATTCACCCCTCCACTTT. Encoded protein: CASSFDRRGSYNSPLHF.

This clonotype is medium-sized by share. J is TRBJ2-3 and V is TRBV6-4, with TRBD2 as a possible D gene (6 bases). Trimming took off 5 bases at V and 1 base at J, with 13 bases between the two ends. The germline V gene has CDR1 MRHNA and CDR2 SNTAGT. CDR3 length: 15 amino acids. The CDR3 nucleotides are TGTGCCAGCAGTACTAGCTCGGAGGGCACAGATACGCAGTATTTT. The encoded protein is CASSTSSEGTDTQYF.

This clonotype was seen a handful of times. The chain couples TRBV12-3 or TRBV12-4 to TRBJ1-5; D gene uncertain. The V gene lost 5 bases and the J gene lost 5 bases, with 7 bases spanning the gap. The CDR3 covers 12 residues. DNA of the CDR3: TGTGCCAGCAGTATGGCGGATCAGCCCCAGCATTTT. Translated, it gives CASSMADQPQHF.

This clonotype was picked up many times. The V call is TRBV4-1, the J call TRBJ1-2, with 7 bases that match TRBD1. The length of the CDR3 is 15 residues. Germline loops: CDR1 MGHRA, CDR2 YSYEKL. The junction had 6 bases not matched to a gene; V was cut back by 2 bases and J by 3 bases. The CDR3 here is CASSQPTGKDYGYTF. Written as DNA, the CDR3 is TGCGCCAGCAGCCAACCGACAGGGAAAGACTATGGCTACACCTTC.

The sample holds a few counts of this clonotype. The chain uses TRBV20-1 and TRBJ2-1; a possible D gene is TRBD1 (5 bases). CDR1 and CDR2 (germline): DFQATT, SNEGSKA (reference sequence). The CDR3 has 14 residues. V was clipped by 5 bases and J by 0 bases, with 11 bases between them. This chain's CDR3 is CSARQRSSYNEQFF. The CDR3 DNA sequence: TGCAGTGCTCGACAGAGGAGCTCCTACAATGAGCAGTTCTTC.

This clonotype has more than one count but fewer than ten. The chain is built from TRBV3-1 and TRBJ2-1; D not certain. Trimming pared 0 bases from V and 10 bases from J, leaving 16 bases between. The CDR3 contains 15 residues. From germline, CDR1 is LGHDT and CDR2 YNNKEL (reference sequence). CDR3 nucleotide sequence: TGTGCCAGCAGCCAAGATCGGGCGGCACACAGCGAGCAGTTCTTC. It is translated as CASSQDRAAHSEQFF.

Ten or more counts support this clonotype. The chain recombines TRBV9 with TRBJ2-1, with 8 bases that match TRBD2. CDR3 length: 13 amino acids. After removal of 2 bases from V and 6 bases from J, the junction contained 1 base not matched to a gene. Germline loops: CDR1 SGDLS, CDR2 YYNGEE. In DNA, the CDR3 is TGTGCCAGCAGCGTCGGGAGGGCCAATGAGCAGTTCTTC. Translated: CASSVGRANEQFF. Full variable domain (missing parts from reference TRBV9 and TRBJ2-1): DSGVTQTPKHLITATGQRVTLRCSPRSGDLSVYWYQQSLDQGLQFLIQYYNGEERAKGNILERFSAQQFPDLHSELNLSSLELGDSALYFCASSVGRANEQFFGPGTRLTVL.

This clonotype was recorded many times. The CDR3 spells CSAPTLGGSTEAFF. For the CDR3, the DNA is TGCAGTGCTCCAACCCTGGGAGGAAGCACTGAAGCTTTCTTT. The chain links TRBV20-1 to TRBJ1-1; no definite D call. The length of the CDR3 is 14 residues. V was clipped by 5 bases and J by 4 bases, with 17 bases between them. Germline CDR1 is DFQATT and CDR2 is SNEGSKA (reference sequence).

The CDR3 DNA follows: TGTGCCAGCAGCCAGGCAACAGGGCCCAATTCACCCCTCCACTTT. It specifies CASSQATGPNSPLHF. The gene calls are TRBV3-1 and TRBJ1-6; TRBD1 is a possible D gene (6 bases). Looked up from germline, CDR1 is LGHDT and CDR2 is YNNKEL (reference sequence). Trimming took off 3 bases at V and 7 bases at J, with 13 bases between the two ends. The CDR3 runs 15 residues.

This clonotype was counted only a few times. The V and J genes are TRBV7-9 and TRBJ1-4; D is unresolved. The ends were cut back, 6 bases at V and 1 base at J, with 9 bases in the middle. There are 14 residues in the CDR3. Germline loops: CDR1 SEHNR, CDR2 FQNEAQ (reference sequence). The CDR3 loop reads CASSRHITNEKLFF. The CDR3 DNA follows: TGTGCCAGCAGTCGACACATAACTAATGAAAAACTGTTTTTT.